Shown below are 20 T cell receptor beta chains from a single sample sequenced in a study of blood T cell repertoires in COVID-19. Sequenced by immunoSEQ multiplex PCR; TCRdb stores in-frame clones only, minus some. The table records 150,000 to 200,000 clones, more than 75% of them present only once. Specimen: peripheral blood. The receptors derive from a woman in her forties or fifties with COVID-19, enrolled during active disease.

The rearrangement uses TRBV27 and TRBJ1-6; perhaps TRBD1 as D (5 bases). The germline CDR1 and CDR2 sequences are MNHEY and SMNVEV (reference sequence). Trimming cost V 7 bases and J 6 bases, with 16 bases left between them. The CDR3 is 15 amino acids. The CDR3 loop reads CASTSRQFGNSPLHF. CDR3 DNA sequence: TGTGCCAGCACCTCCCGACAGTTCGGTAATTCACCCCTCCACTTT.

The chain links TRBV7-9 to TRBJ2-7; 8 nucleotides align to TRBD1. V shed 1 base, J shed 5 bases, and the junction held 7 bases outside the gene matches. The CDR3 covers 15 residues. Germline CDR1 is SEHNR and CDR2 is FQNEAQ (reference sequence). CDR3 in DNA: TGTGCCAGCAGCTTAGTATTGACAGGGGTCGACGAGCAGTACTTC. This translates into CASSLVLTGVDEQYF.

The V and J genes are TRBV7-8 and TRBJ2-7; 9 bases agree with TRBD1. V lost 4 bases, J lost 7 bases, and 11 bases stayed unmatched. The CDR3 extends over 15 amino acids. Germline assignment: CDR1 SGHVS and CDR2 FQNEAQ. The CDR3 DNA sequence: TGTGCCAGCAGCTCCCCGGGACAGGGACCCAGGGAGCAGTACTTC. Encoded protein: CASSSPGQGPREQYF.

The CDR3 DNA sequence: TGTGCCACCAGTGATTGGGCAGGGCCCACAGATACGCAGTATTTT. Its translation: CATSDWAGPTDTQYF. The chain recombines TRBV24-1 with TRBJ2-3; maybe TRBD1 (5 bases). In germline, CDR1 is KGHDR, CDR2 SFDVKD. V lost 2 bases, J lost 2 bases, and 10 bases lay in between. The CDR3 consists of 15 residues.

This chain links TRBV10-3 with TRBJ2-2; 7 bases line up with TRBD2. Germline CDR1 reads ENHRY; CDR2 reads SYGVKD. The CDR3 consists of 11 residues. The V and J ends lost 11 bases and 6 bases, in that order; junction bases with no gene match: 3. DNA for the CDR3: TGTGCCTCAACTAGCGCCGGGGAGCTGTTTTTT. Protein: CASTSAGELFF.

J is TRBJ2-2 and V is TRBV7-9; TRBD2 aligns across 9 bases. The CDR3 is made up of 15 amino acids. Germline V gene data show CDR1 as SEHNR and CDR2 as FQNEAQ (reference sequence). The junction had 6 bases not matched to a gene; V was cut back by 1 base and J by 9 bases. CDR3 DNA sequence: TGTGCCAGCAGCTTAGTAGCGGGGGTGGCCCGGGAGCTGTTTTTT. Translating gives CASSLVAGVARELFF.

This rearrangement joins TRBV20-1 to TRBJ2-2, with D possibly TRBD2 on 7 matching bases. The germline CDR1 and CDR2 sequences are DFQATT and SNEGSKA (reference sequence). This CDR3 is 16 amino acids long. V was shortened by 3 bases and J by 4 bases, with 18 bases between the two germline ends. CDR3 sequence reads: CSASKGGRGITGELFF. CDR3 sequence (DNA): TGCAGTGCTAGTAAGGGAGGGAGGGGGATCACCGGGGAGCTGTTTTTT.

V usage is TRBV7-9 and J usage is TRBJ1-1; perhaps TRBD1 as D (6 bases). From germline, CDR1 is SEHNR and CDR2 FQNEAQ (reference sequence). V dropped 5 bases and J dropped 3 bases, with 13 bases sitting between them. The CDR3 totals 14 residues. The chain's CDR3 is CASSRGAPHTEAFF. The CDR3 DNA reads TGTGCCAGCAGCAGGGGGGCCCCTCACACTGAAGCTTTCTTT.

The J gene is TRBJ1-2, the V gene TRBV18; 7 positions agree with TRBD1. This CDR3 is built from 15 residues. V gave up 2 bases and J gave up 0 bases; unmatched junction bases: 3. Germline CDR1 reads KGHSH; CDR2 reads LQKENI. This CDR3 is CASSPGTVPNYGYTF. Here the CDR3 DNA reads TGTGCCAGCTCACCAGGGACAGTACCTAACTATGGCTACACCTTC.

This clone was found once. This chain uses TRBV7-6 with TRBJ2-1; TRBD2 matches at 7 bases. The CDR3 loop spans 15 amino acids. Germline CDR1 is SGHVS and CDR2 is FNYEAQ. Trimming at V came to 5 bases and at J to 0 bases, leaving 4 bases not matched to a gene. The DNA of the CDR3 is TGTGCCAGCAGCCGTCGGACTAGCTCCTACAATGAGCAGTTCTTC. Protein product: CASSRRTSSYNEQFF.

The chain employs TRBV12-3 or TRBV12-4 and TRBJ2-4; the D gene is possibly TRBD1 (7 bases). The CDR3 loop spans 13 amino acids. V was cut by 3 bases and J by 8 bases, with 11 bases left in between. CDR3 amino acids: CASSFGRGDIQYF. The CDR3, as DNA: TGTGCCAGCAGTTTTGGCAGGGGGGACATTCAGTACTTC.

This clone has just one count. V and J are TRBV6-1 and TRBJ1-2; 7 bases fit TRBD1. Germline V gives CDR1 MNHNS, CDR2 SASEGT. The ends lost 2 bases at V and 4 bases at J; junction bases unmatched: 4. The CDR3 runs 14 residues. The CDR3 spells CASSEPGTVYGYTF. For the CDR3, the DNA is TGTGCCAGCAGTGAACCCGGGACAGTCTATGGCTACACCTTC.

The rearrangement links TRBV4-1 to TRBJ2-2; a possible D gene is TRBD2 (7 bases). Between the trimmed V and J ends, which lost 2 bases and 10 bases, there was a span of 20 bases. CDR1 and CDR2 (germline): MGHRA, YSYEKL. There are 16 residues in the CDR3. As DNA, the CDR3 is TGCGCCAGCAGCCAACCGAGGGGGGGAGCCCAGTTGGAGCTGTTTTTT. Its translation is CASSQPRGGAQLELFF.

The chain couples TRBV6-1 to TRBJ1-1, with D tentatively TRBD1 (6 bases). V shed 2 bases and J shed 1 base, with 11 bases lying between them. Germline CDR1 reads MNHNS; CDR2 reads SASEGT. The CDR3 contains 15 residues. The CDR3 loop is CASSEPGQQNTEAFF. CDR3 coding DNA: TGTGCCAGCAGTGAACCCGGACAGCAGAACACTGAAGCTTTCTTT.

This clone appeared a few times. The chain couples TRBV2 to TRBJ2-3; D gene unclear. V was cut by 6 bases and J by 5 bases, with 12 bases left in between. Germline CDR1 is SNHLY and CDR2 is FYNNEI. This CDR3 is built from 13 residues. As DNA, the CDR3 is TGTGCCAGCAGGACTCATGAGTTAGATACGCAGTATTTT. Residues: CASRTHELDTQYF.

The V and J genes are TRBV7-8 and TRBJ2-7, with TRBD2 matching 7 bases. The CDR3 has 15 residues. Per the germline V gene, CDR1 is SGHVS and CDR2 is FQNEAQ. Losses at the gene ends were 4 bases for V and 5 bases for J; bases not matched to a gene: 11. CDR3 region: CASSSRREGPHEQYF. DNA for the CDR3: TGTGCCAGCAGCTCCCGCAGGGAGGGTCCCCACGAGCAGTACTTC.

This clone was counted a few times. This chain joins TRBV28 and TRBJ1-1, with D hard to call. The length of the CDR3 is 15 residues. V was cut by 3 bases and J by 0 bases, with 11 bases left in between. In germline, CDR1 is MDHEN, CDR2 SYDVKM. For the CDR3, the DNA is TGTGCCAGCAGTTTGGCGGGCTCTATGAACACTGAAGCTTTCTTT. Translated, it gives CASSLAGSMNTEAFF.

The chain uses TRBV2 and TRBJ1-5; 7 nucleotides match TRBD1. The V gene end was trimmed by 3 bases and the J gene end by 7 bases; junction bases not matched to a gene: 6. Germline CDR1 SNHLY, CDR2 FYNNEI. The CDR3 runs to 14 residues. The DNA of the CDR3 is TGTGCCAGCAGTGACAGGGGGTATGGGCAGCCCCAGCATTTT. As protein: CASSDRGYGQPQHF.

Concerning this clone itself: Its ends do not fully match the called genes, so a read error is possible. V is TRBV2 and J is TRBJ2-3; 8 nucleotides line up with TRBD2. Looked up from germline, CDR1 is SNHLY and CDR2 is FYNNEI. The CDR3 is 16 amino acids. The CDR3 coding sequence is TGTGCCAGCAATGAAGTGGCTAGCGGGCGCACAGATACGCAGTATTTT. Translation gives CASNEVASGRTDTQYF.

The V and J genes are TRBV11-1 and TRBJ2-5, with D maybe TRBD2 (5 bases). This CDR3 is built from 15 residues. The V end lost 1 base, the J end lost 4 bases, and 13 bases lay between the germline ends. Looked up from germline, CDR1 is SGHAT and CDR2 is FQDESV (reference sequence). Here the CDR3 DNA reads TGTGCCAGCAGCTTAGTTCCAGTAGGAGGAGAGACCCAGTACTTC. It encodes CASSLVPVGGETQYF.